The next 8 T cell receptor beta chains were all read from a single sample in a study of blood T cell repertoires in COVID-19. TCRdb keeps only in-frame clones here, not all; method: immunoSEQ multiplex PCR. In the table there are about 420,000 clones, around 90% of which are singletons. The sample comprised peripheral blood. All receptors derive from a man between 18 and 29 years old with COVID-19, enrolled during active disease.

This chain joins TRBV11-3 and TRBJ2-3; TRBD2 matches 13 bases. Germline values: CDR1 SGHNT, CDR2 YENEEA. The trim removed 5 bases at V and 1 base at J, leaving 3 bases unmatched. The CDR3 covers 16 residues. CDR3 DNA: TGTGCCAGCAGCATCGGACTAGCGGGGGGCACAGATACGCAGTATTTT. Amino acid sequence: CASSIGLAGGTDTQYF. Combining the CDR3 with reference TRBV11-3 and TRBJ2-3 gives the whole variable domain EAGVVQSPRYKIIEKKQPVAFWCNPISGHNTLYWYLQNLGQGPELLIRYENEEAVDDSQLPKDRFSAERLKGVDSTLKIQPAELGDSAVYLCASSIGLAGGTDTQYFGPGTRLTVL.

This chain joins TRBV2 and TRBJ2-3, with a tentative D call TRBD1 (5 bases). Germline V gives CDR1 SNHLY, CDR2 FYNNEI. This CDR3 spans 14 amino acids. V was shortened by 7 bases and J by 6 bases, with 17 bases between the two germline ends. The CDR3 reads CASNLLDSRDTQYF. As DNA, the CDR3 is TGTGCCAGCAATCTCCTAGACAGCAGGGATACGCAGTATTTT. Using reference TRBV2 and TRBJ2-3 for the parts outside the CDR3, the full variable domain is EPEVTQTPSHQVTQMGQEVILRCVPISNHLYFYWYRQILGQKVEFLVSFYNNEISEKSEIFDDQFSVERPDGSNFTLKIRSTKLEDSAMYFCASNLLDSRDTQYFGPGTRLTVL.

The rearrangement joins TRBV18 to TRBJ2-1; possibly TRBD1 for D (6 bases). Deletions cut 3 bases from V and 3 bases from J, with 18 bases between. CDR1 is KGHSH and CDR2 is LQKENI in the germline V gene. The CDR3 is made up of 17 amino acids. The CDR3 protein is CASSPASHRVDYNEQFF. CDR3 nucleotides: TGTGCCAGCTCACCGGCCAGCCACAGGGTAGACTACAATGAGCAGTTCTTC. The entire variable domain, with the rest obtained from reference TRBV18 and TRBJ2-1, is as follows: NAGVMQNPRHLVRRRGQEARLRCSPMKGHSHVYWYRQLPEEGLKFMVYLQKENIIDESGMPKERFSAEFPKEGPSILRIQQVVRGDSAAYFCASSPASHRVDYNEQFFGPGTRLTVL.

The chain recombines TRBV5-1 with TRBJ1-1; D remains unclear. V lost 4 bases to trimming and J lost 0 bases, with 7 bases between them. CDR1 and CDR2 (germline): SGHRS, YFSETQ. The CDR3 length is 13 residues. For the CDR3, the DNA is TGCGCCAGCAGCAACAATCTGAACACTGAAGCTTTCTTT. Protein sequence: CASSNNLNTEAFF.

In this sample, this clone turned up a few times. V is TRBV24-1 and J is TRBJ1-1; no firm D call. This CDR3 comprises 13 residues. Germline values: CDR1 KGHDR, CDR2 SFDVKD. Between the trimmed V and J ends, which lost 2 bases and 4 bases, there was a span of 7 bases. CDR3 in amino acids: CATSDSWSTEAFF. In DNA form, the CDR3 reads TGTGCCACCAGTGATTCGTGGAGCACTGAAGCTTTCTTT.

The V and J genes are TRBV13 and TRBJ2-1; 8 bases fit TRBD2. Losses at the gene ends were 3 bases for V and 4 bases for J; bases not matched to a gene: 5. The germline V gene has CDR1 PRHDT and CDR2 FYEKMQ (reference sequence). The CDR3 is made up of 15 amino acids. In DNA, the CDR3 is TGTGCCAGCAGCTTGAGCGGGAGTTTGTACAATGAGCAGTTCTTC. This codes for CASSLSGSLYNEQFF.

The chain employs TRBV19 and TRBJ2-6, with 8 bases identical to TRBD1. Trimming at V came to 1 base and at J to 2 bases, leaving 7 bases not matched to a gene. CDR1 and CDR2 (germline): LNHDA, SQIVND (reference sequence). This CDR3 comprises 18 residues. CDR3 DNA: TGTGCCAGTAGTATAGCAGGGGGCGCTACCGCTGGGGCCAACGTCCTGACTTTC. Translated: CASSIAGGATAGANVLTF.

V gene TRBV6-1 combines with J gene TRBJ2-1; TRBD1 matches 8 bases. The CDR3 length is 20 residues. The junction had 20 bases not matched to a gene; V was cut back by 3 bases and J by 4 bases. Germline-derived CDR1 and CDR2 are MNHNS and SASEGT. For the CDR3, the DNA is TGTGCCAGCAGTGATAGAGGTGGGACAGGTGCCCAAGTAAGGTACAATGAGCAGTTCTTC. Its protein is CASSDRGGTGAQVRYNEQFF.